Presented here are 23 T cell receptor beta chains from one specimen sequenced in a study of T cells in Graves' hyperthyroidism and ophthalmopathy. Authors of the study amplified TCR beta CDR3 regions from RNA transcripts. Initially, a first-round RT-PCR of the TCR CDR3 employed the HTBI primer set. TCRdb re-called the multiplex PCR reads through MiXCR, storing one row per CDR3 protein. Of about 500,000 distinct CDR3 sequences listed, approximately 49% were seen once; the top ten hold 44%. The sample consisted of peripheral blood or thyroid tissue (not recorded which). These receptors all come from an adult woman with Graves' disease, either hyperthyroidism or ophthalmopathy (not recorded which).

This clonotype was detected many times. The rearrangement joins TRBV20-1 to TRBJ1-5; a possible D gene is TRBD1 (6 bases). The germline V gene encodes CDR1 DFQATT and CDR2 SNEGSKA (reference sequence). This CDR3 contains 19 residues. Trimming shortened V by 0 bases and J by 2 bases, and 23 bases separated the two germline ends. The CDR3 is CSARDVMQGLVVGNQPQHF. DNA of the CDR3: TGCAGTGCTAGAGATGTGATGCAGGGGTTGGTAGTCGGCAATCAGCCCCAGCATTTT.

V and J are TRBV10-1 and TRBJ2-7, with D possibly matching TRBD2 (5 bases). The length of the CDR3 is 13 residues. CDR1 is WNHNN and CDR2 is SYGVQD in the germline V gene (reference sequence). Trimming took off 4 bases at V and 9 bases at J, with 16 bases between the two ends. CDR3: CASSVVGESGQYF. Here the CDR3 DNA reads TGCGCCAGCAGTGTGGTGGGAGAAAGTGGGCAGTACTTC.

About this clonotype: Relative to the germline gene, one junction end is altered; a read error may explain this. The chain has TRBV7-6 and TRBJ2-7; D may be TRBD2 (6 bases). The germline gives CDR1 SGHVS, CDR2 FNYEAQ. The CDR3 totals 16 residues. The CDR3 DNA is TGTACCAGCAGCTTATTAGGCGGGACCGGCTCCTACGAGCAGTACTTC. Protein: CTSSLLGGTGSYEQYF.

DNA for the CDR3: TGTGCCAGCAGCTTAAGGGGGGGAGGGCCTAACGGGGAGCTGTTTTTT. It encodes CASSLRGGGPNGELFF. The rearrangement links TRBV11-2 to TRBJ2-2, with D perhaps TRBD2 (7 bases). Trimming removed 2 bases at V and 7 bases at J, with 17 bases between. CDR3 length: 16 residues. Germline V CDR1 and CDR2: SGHAT, FQNNGV.

DNA of the CDR3: TGTGCCAGTAGTTGGCCGGGACAGGGCTCACCCCTCCACTTT. As protein: CASSWPGQGSPLHF. V is TRBV19 and J is TRBJ1-6, with 9 bases that match TRBD1. The CDR3 spans 14 residues. Germline loops: CDR1 LNHDA, CDR2 SQIVND (reference sequence). Trimming cost V 5 bases and J 10 bases; bases outside gene matches: 6. Drawing the rest from reference TRBV19 and TRBJ1-6, the complete variable domain is DGGITQSPKYLFRKEGQNVTLSCEQNLNHDAMYWYRQDPGQGLRLIYYSQIVNDFQKGDIAEGYSVSREKKESFPLTVTSAQKNPTAFYLCASSWPGQGSPLHFGNGTRLTVT.

The CDR3, as DNA: TGTGCCAGCTCCGAGGGGGTTGTACAGCCCCAGCATTTT. Translated, it gives CASSEGVVQPQHF. The rearrangement uses TRBV18 and TRBJ1-5, with TRBD1 as a possible D gene (6 bases). The germline V and J ends were trimmed by 6 bases and 7 bases, with 13 bases remaining between them. In germline, CDR1 is KGHSH, CDR2 LQKENI. The CDR3 runs 13 residues.

This clonotype was seen at least ten times. The CDR3 region is CASSPVTGELFF. Written as DNA, the CDR3 is TGCGCCAGCAGCCCAGTCACCGGGGAGCTGTTTTTT. This chain joins TRBV5-1 and TRBJ2-2; D is unclear. The germline V gene has CDR1 SGHRS and CDR2 YFSETQ. V lost 4 bases and J 4 bases, leaving 5 bases between the germline ends. This CDR3 comprises 12 residues.

V and J are TRBV20-1 and TRBJ1-1; D is possibly TRBD1 (5 bases). The V gene's germline CDR1 is DFQATT and CDR2 SNEGSKA (reference sequence). Trimming removed 5 bases at V and 6 bases at J, with 13 bases between. This CDR3 comprises 12 residues. CDR3 residues: CSAGRGSAEAFF. For the CDR3, the DNA is TGCAGTGCTGGGAGGGGTTCGGCTGAAGCTTTCTTT.

Here the CDR3 DNA reads TGTGCCAGCAGCTCAGTGACTAGTAGGGAGACCCAGTACTTC. Encoded protein: CASSSVTSRETQYF. V is TRBV7-2 and J is TRBJ2-5; D may be TRBD2 (6 bases). The CDR3 runs 14 residues. Trimming stripped 4 bases from V and 5 bases from J, with 14 bases between. CDR1 is SGHTA and CDR2 is FQGNSA in the germline V gene.

This chain connects TRBV13 to TRBJ2-2, with D possibly being TRBD1 or TRBD2 (6 bases each). Germline V lookup: CDR1 PRHDT, CDR2 FYEKMQ (reference sequence). V lost 7 bases to trimming and J lost 6 bases, with 18 bases between them. This CDR3 contains 15 residues. The CDR3 spells CASIGGGSLAGELFF. CDR3 in DNA: TGTGCCAGCATAGGAGGGGGGAGCCTAGCCGGGGAGCTGTTTTTT.

This chain uses TRBV7-8 with TRBJ1-5; 7 bases line up with TRBD1. The CDR3 extends over 17 amino acids. Looked up from germline, CDR1 is SGHVS and CDR2 is FQNEAQ. J lost 6 bases, V lost 5 bases, and 16 bases had no gene match. The CDR3 sequence: CASSPRSSTGVGQPQHF. The CDR3 DNA follows: TGTGCCAGCAGCCCTAGGTCTAGCACAGGGGTCGGTCAGCCCCAGCATTTT.

V is TRBV20-1 and J is TRBJ1-4, with no clear D. This CDR3 contains 13 residues. Germline CDR1 is DFQATT and CDR2 is SNEGSKA (reference sequence). Trimming took off 1 base at V and 7 bases at J, with 10 bases between the two ends. CDR3 DNA sequence: TGCAGTGCTAGAGGGCTGGCGAGTGAAAAACTGTTTTTT. Translation gives CSARGLASEKLFF.

This clonotype was seen only once. The genes are TRBV29-1 and TRBJ2-7; 7 nucleotides line up with TRBD1. The germline V gene has CDR1 SQVTM and CDR2 ANQGSEA. J was trimmed by 6 bases and V by 3 bases; bases with no gene match: 5. This CDR3 is built from 12 residues. CDR3: CSVEGDRGEQYF. DNA of the CDR3: TGCAGCGTTGAGGGGGACAGAGGCGAGCAGTACTTC.

The chain uses TRBV10-2 and TRBJ1-2; TRBD1 might be the D (5 bases). This CDR3 region has 16 residues. Trimming pared 5 bases from V and 1 base from J, leaving 17 bases between. Germline V gene data show CDR1 as WSHSY and CDR2 as SAAADI. DNA of the CDR3: TGCGCCAGCAGTTTAGTTAGGGGCGACTATAACTATGGCTACACCTTC. Its translation is CASSLVRGDYNYGYTF.

The table lists this clonotype with a few counts. The gene calls are TRBV20-1 and TRBJ1-2, with D perhaps matching TRBD1 (5 bases). Germline assignment: CDR1 DFQATT and CDR2 SNEGSKA (reference sequence). The CDR3 extends over 13 amino acids. V was cut by 3 bases and J by 6 bases, with 14 bases left in between. This chain's CDR3 is CSARRGGEDGYTF. As DNA, the CDR3 is TGCAGTGCTAGGCGCGGGGGGGAGGATGGCTACACCTTC.

The rearrangement joins TRBV29-1 to TRBJ2-5, with no clear D. The CDR3 spans 13 residues. In germline, CDR1 is SQVTM, CDR2 ANQGSEA. Trimming shortened V by 4 bases and J by 0 bases, and 9 bases separated the two germline ends. CDR3 residues: CSVVAANQETQYF. CDR3 DNA: TGCAGCGTTGTCGCAGCCAACCAAGAGACCCAGTACTTC.

The V and J genes are TRBV7-8 and TRBJ1-1; D is undetermined. Germline values: CDR1 SGHVS, CDR2 FQNEAQ. This CDR3 spans 12 amino acids. Trimming took off 5 bases at V and 7 bases at J, with 11 bases between the two ends. The CDR3 DNA sequence: TGTGCCAGCAGCCTTCTTTCCTATGAAGCTTTCTTT. Residues: CASSLLSYEAFF.

This chain uses TRBV7-2 with TRBJ1-5, with a possible D match to TRBD1 (5 bases). This CDR3 comprises 15 residues. CDR1 and CDR2 from the germline V gene are SGHTA and FQGNSA. The V and J ends lost 6 bases and 4 bases respectively, with 16 bases between them. This CDR3 is CASSILGAENQPQHF. In DNA form, the CDR3 reads TGTGCCAGCAGTATACTAGGGGCAGAAAATCAGCCCCAGCATTTT.

The CDR3 sequence is CASSHREGNIQYF. CDR3 DNA sequence: TGTGCCAGCAGCCACCGGGAGGGAAACATTCAGTACTTC. This chain links TRBV7-9 with TRBJ2-4; TRBD2 matches at 8 bases. The CDR3 runs 13 residues. V was clipped by 5 bases and J by 6 bases; unmatched bases: 3. Germline assignment: CDR1 SEHNR and CDR2 FQNEAQ (reference sequence).

The V and J genes are TRBV20-1 and TRBJ2-7; 7 bases line up with TRBD2. Germline CDR1 is DFQATT and CDR2 is SNEGSKA (reference sequence). CDR3 length equals 15 residues. V shed 6 bases and J 0 bases; nucleotides not matched to a gene: 11. CDR3 protein: CSALGRGSPSYEQYF. CDR3 nucleotide sequence: TGCAGTGCACTGGGACGCGGGAGTCCCTCCTACGAGCAGTACTTC.

The table lists this clonotype with many counts. The rearrangement uses TRBV25-1 and TRBJ1-2; 7 nucleotides line up with TRBD1. The CDR3 runs to 13 residues. In germline, CDR1 is MGHDK, CDR2 SYGVNS. V was clipped by 7 bases and J by 6 bases; unmatched bases: 8. The CDR3 DNA reads TGTGCCAGCACCGAGACAGGGTTTCATGGCTACACCTTC. It specifies CASTETGFHGYTF.

The V and J genes are TRBV5-4 and TRBJ1-2; D may be TRBD1 (5 bases). There are 11 residues in the CDR3. In germline, CDR1 is SGHNT, CDR2 YYREEE (reference sequence). The ends were cut back, 4 bases at V and 10 bases at J, with 11 bases in the middle. CDR3 nucleotides: TGTGCCAGCAGCGGAACAGGACCCTACACCTTC. It is translated as CASSGTGPYTF.

The V gene is TRBV15, the J gene TRBJ1-3; D gene uncertain. Germline V gene lookup returns CDR1 LNHNV and CDR2 YYDKDF (reference sequence). The V end lost 4 bases, the J end lost 4 bases, and 11 bases lay between the germline ends. The CDR3 runs to 14 residues. The CDR3 loop reads CATSIPLGGNTIYF. CDR3 nucleotide sequence: TGTGCCACCAGCATCCCCCTCGGGGGAAACACCATATATTTT.